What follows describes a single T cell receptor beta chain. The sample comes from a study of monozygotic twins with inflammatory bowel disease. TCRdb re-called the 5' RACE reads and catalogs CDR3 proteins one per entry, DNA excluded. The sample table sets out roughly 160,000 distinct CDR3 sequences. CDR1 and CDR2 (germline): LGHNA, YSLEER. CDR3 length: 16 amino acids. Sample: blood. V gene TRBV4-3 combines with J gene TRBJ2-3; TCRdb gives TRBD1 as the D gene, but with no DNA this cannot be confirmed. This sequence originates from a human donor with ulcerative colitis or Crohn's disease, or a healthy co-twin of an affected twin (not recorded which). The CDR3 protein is CASSQSGGSSGDTQYF.